This T cell receptor beta chain derives from a study of chemoradiotherapy in HPV16-positive cancers (dated by TCRdb to between 2021 and 2024). With respect to the entire study: Using functional T-cell assays on cells from a couple of HPV16-positive patients, the researchers defined candidate HPV-specific T-cell clones and common TCR motifs. The study asked whether T-cell immunity against the HPV oncoproteins E6 and E7 changes during chemoradiotherapy and whether it affects survival. The candidate HPV-specific TCRs and motifs were then tracked in TCR repertoires from about 90 patients with HPV-related cancers. Findings and caveats that apply to the study as a whole: Expansion of candidate HPV-specific clones and E7-related TCR motifs was observed in the tumor microenvironment during treatment, whereas no such expansion was observed for non-HPV-specific T cells. The functional definition of HPV-specific T cells was derived from only two HPV16-positive patients, and the survival association was reported for HPV16-positive patients. In HPV16-positive patients, expansion of HPV-responsive T cells during chemoradiotherapy was found to be associated with improved recurrence-free survival.

The protocol used for the library was the immunoSEQ multiplex PCR assay. This immuneACCESS table, as held by TCRdb, lists in-frame sequences with V and J called but not all clones. Of the missing ones, under half trace to an unresolved V gene in checked studies; the others have no known cause. The sample data list some 14,000 clones, and around four fifths of these were observed just once. The top ten constitute around 1.2% of the sample. On this clone: No cognate antigen has been identified for it. No much larger clone exists at a distance of one base, and base qualities are not known.

Repertoires were sampled repeatedly over the course of chemoradiotherapy so that clonal expansion in the tumor microenvironment could be followed. The V and J ends are trimmed by 3 bases and 6 bases, leaving 8 bases between them. According to the germline V gene (reference sequence), CDR1 reads MNHEY and CDR2 reads SMNVEV. From cysteine to phenylalanine, the CDR3 is 13 amino acids long. The read is trimmed to its CDR3 DNA, 39 bases read in frame from base 1. Recombination linked TRBV27 to TRBJ1-4; the D gene is possibly TRBD1, with 6 bases matching. The receptor comes from a human donor with HPV-associated anogenital cancer. The specimen was taken from a patient who underwent chemoradiotherapy. The sequenced DNA: TGTGCCAGCAGTTTCAACAGGGATGAAAAACTGTTTTTT. Translated, this is CASSFNRDEKLFF.